This T cell receptor (beta chain) comes out of a study of cytomegalovirus exposure and HLA in healthy donors. PCR primers comprised 60 Vbeta and 13 Jbeta primers. Clones were sequenced by immunoSEQ multiplex PCR, and TCRdb holds only the in-frame ones, with some missing. The table includes about 190,000 clones, roughly 80% detected once. Whole-study findings and limits: Cytomegalovirus-associated status was assigned to 164 TCR beta chains.

A few counts support this clone. The antigen remains undetermined. Trimming shortened V by 1 base and J by 0 bases, and 10 bases separated the two germline ends. Germline CDR1 reads SGHTA; CDR2 reads FQGNSA. The CDR3 length is 16 residues. The rearrangement links TRBV7-2 to TRBJ1-3; D is undetermined. Sequencing input: PBMCs. The TCR sequence derives from a man aged 50 or older in good health and CMV-seronegative. For the CDR3, the DNA is TGTGCCAGCAGCTTAGGTGGGCCGATCTCTGGAAACACCATATATTTT. Translated: CASSLGGPISGNTIYF. Supplemented by reference TRBV7-2 and TRBJ1-3, the full variable domain reads GAGVSQSPSNKVTEKGKDVELRCDPISGHTALYWYRQSLGQGLEFLIYFQGNSAPDKSGLPSDRFSAERTGGSVSTLTIQRTQQEDSAVYLCASSLGGPISGNTIYFGEGSWLTVV.